Presented here are 6 T cell receptor beta chains from one specimen sequenced in a study of T-cell memory formation after mild COVID-19. In TCRdb, the 5' RACE reads were re-called with MiXCR into one record per CDR3 protein. This sample carries roughly 580,000 distinct CDR3 sequences, about a sixth of them seen once, and the ten largest clones take 12%. The sequencing sample was made of PBMCs or a T cell subset sorted from them (not recorded which). These receptors came from an adult woman who had mild COVID-19 (a few samples of this study predate the infection). Cell type and time point are not known.

This clonotype was seen only a few times. The chain joins TRBV29-1 to TRBJ1-1; no definite D call. V was trimmed by 4 bases and J by 12 bases, leaving 12 bases between them. The germline CDR1 and CDR2 sequences are SQVTM and ANQGSEA. The CDR3 is 10 amino acids. CDR3 loop: CSVADAVPFF. The CDR3 DNA is TGCAGCGTTGCGGATGCGGTACCTTTCTTT.

The V call is TRBV11-3, the J call TRBJ2-3; D is perhaps TRBD1 (6 bases). This CDR3 is 16 amino acids long. Germline assignment: CDR1 SGHNT and CDR2 YENEEA. V gave up 1 base and J gave up 3 bases, with 14 bases separating them. The CDR3 spells CASSLVGGRRTDTQYF. The CDR3 DNA is TGTGCCAGCAGCTTAGTAGGGGGAAGGAGGACAGATACGCAGTATTTT.

This CDR3 is CASSPSSGRGQNEKLFF. In DNA, the CDR3 is TGTGCCAGCAGCCCATCCTCGGGTCGGGGGCAGAATGAAAAACTGTTTTTT. V gene TRBV12-3 or TRBV12-4 combines with J gene TRBJ1-4; maybe TRBD1 (6 bases). The CDR3 contains 17 residues. V shed 6 bases and J shed 5 bases, with 22 bases lying between them.

This clonotype was counted only a few times. This chain links TRBV29-1 with TRBJ2-5, with 11 bases identical to TRBD1. The CDR3 loop spans 14 amino acids. The germline gives CDR1 SQVTM, CDR2 ANQGSEA. J gave up 8 bases and V 5 bases, and 10 bases lay outside the gene matches. CDR3 nucleotide sequence: TGCAGCGTTCTTCCACTGGGACAGGGGGTTACCCAGTACTTC. Translation gives CSVLPLGQGVTQYF.

This clonotype has only a few counts. The chain couples TRBV27 to TRBJ2-7; 8 bases match TRBD1. Germline trimming cut 6 bases from V and 4 bases from J; bases unmatched to any gene: 8. This CDR3 comprises 14 residues. Per germline, CDR1 MNHEY and CDR2 SMNVEV (reference sequence). CDR3 nucleotides: TGTGCCAGCAGATCCGGGACAGGCGCTTACGAGCAGTACTTC. Protein: CASRSGTGAYEQYF.

This clonotype came up many times. The chain joins TRBV7-8 to TRBJ2-4, with D hard to call. CDR3 length: 12 amino acids. Germline CDR1 reads SGHVS; CDR2 reads FQNEAQ. V lost 5 bases, J lost 7 bases, and 9 bases lay in between. The CDR3 DNA reads TGTGCCAGCAGCGAACCCCCCAACATTCAGTACTTC. This encodes CASSEPPNIQYF.